The 25 T cell receptor beta chains below all came from one sample that was sequenced in a study of CD8 T cell repertoires and HIV-1 epitope variants. TCRdb's table, derived via immunoSEQ multiplex PCR, lists solely in-frame clones and lacks some. The sample comprises some 5,600 clones, under 70% of which are singletons, and around 43% rests with the top ten. These TCRs' antigens remain unknown. Input material: cultured CD8+ T cells derived from PBMCs. The receptors here all came from a male donor with HIV.

The chain links TRBV4-3 to TRBJ1-1; D gene ambiguous. Germline values: CDR1 LGHNA, CDR2 YSLEER. V shed 1 base and J shed 1 base, with 10 bases lying between them. The CDR3 consists of 15 residues. The DNA of the CDR3 is TGCGCCAGCAGCCAAGGGGTTATCTCGAACACTGAAGCTTTCTTT. Protein product: CASSQGVISNTEAFF.

This clone is categorized as medium-sized. The chain links TRBV27 to TRBJ2-2; 9 bases line up with TRBD2. Per the germline V gene, CDR1 is MNHEY and CDR2 is SMNVEV (reference sequence). CDR3 length: 15 amino acids. V dropped 9 bases and J dropped 1; count of bases not matched to a gene: 6. CDR3 DNA sequence: TGTGCCAGGAAGCTAGCGGGGAGGAACACCGGGGAGCTGTTTTTT. Translated: CARKLAGRNTGELFF.

The chain couples TRBV5-1 to TRBJ2-7; TRBD2 aligns across 7 bases. The CDR3 totals 14 residues. V was clipped by 0 bases and J by 3 bases; unmatched bases: 3. Germline V gives CDR1 SGHRS, CDR2 YFSETQ. The CDR3 DNA is TGCGCCAGCAGCTTGGTCGGCGGGAGCTACGAGCAGTACTTC. It yields the protein CASSLVGGSYEQYF.

This clone was recorded a few times. This sequence joins TRBV7-9 and TRBJ2-7; no reliable D call. V shed 1 base and J shed 1 base, with 8 bases lying between them. CDR1 is SEHNR, CDR2 FQNEAQ, per germline (reference sequence). The CDR3 runs 14 residues. CDR3 sequence (DNA): TGTGCCAGCAGCTTAGGAGAAGGGTCCTACGAGCAGTACTTC. Encoded protein: CASSLGEGSYEQYF. The full variable domain, its missing parts supplied by reference TRBV7-9 and TRBJ2-7, is DTGVSQNPRHKITKRGQNVTFRCDPISEHNRLYWYRQTLGQGPEFLTYFQNEAQLEKSRLLSDRFSAERPKGSFSTLEIQRTEQGDSAMYLCASSLGEGSYEQYFGPGTRLTVT.

This chain joins TRBV28 and TRBJ2-1, with D unclear. Germline-derived CDR1 and CDR2 are MDHEN and SYDVKM. This CDR3 has 11 residues. V gave up 4 bases and J gave up 4 bases, with 2 bases separating them. CDR3 region: CASSYYNEQFF. The CDR3 region has the DNA TGTGCCAGCAGTTATTACAATGAGCAGTTCTTC.

The rearrangement joins TRBV5-8 to TRBJ2-2; D uncertain. Trimming removed 6 bases from V and 2 bases from J, with 8 bases in between. The CDR3 has 13 residues. CDR1 SGHTS and CDR2 YDEGEE come from the germline V gene. In DNA form, the CDR3 reads TGTGCCAGCAATTTGCTAAACACCGGGGAGCTGTTTTTT. It is translated as CASNLLNTGELFF.

This clone has a single count. The chain carries TRBV4-2 and TRBJ1-1; TRBD1 might be the D (5 bases). This CDR3 contains 16 residues. The germline V and J ends were trimmed by 3 bases and 0 bases, with 14 bases remaining between them. The germline V gene encodes CDR1 LGHNA and CDR2 YNFKEQ. The CDR3, as DNA: TGTGCCAGCAGCCACGGACCGGGACGGCTGAACACTGAAGCTTTCTTT. Protein sequence: CASSHGPGRLNTEAFF.

The chain carries TRBV10-3 and TRBJ2-2; D is perhaps TRBD1 or TRBD2 (5 bases each). From germline, CDR1 is ENHRY and CDR2 SYGVKD. V was clipped by 11 bases and J by 2 bases, with 18 bases between them. This CDR3 has 15 amino acids. This CDR3 reads CASTSGTLNTGELFF. CDR3 nucleotides: TGTGCCTCTACCTCCGGGACCCTTAACACCGGGGAGCTGTTTTTT.

Only a few counts were recorded for this clone. The CDR3 nucleotides read TGTGCCAGCAGCCAGGTACGGCGTACTGAGCAGTTCTTC. Its protein is CASSQVRRTEQFF. The J gene is TRBJ2-1, the V gene TRBV14; no firm D call. The CDR3 is made up of 13 amino acids. Between the trimmed V and J ends, which lost 3 bases and 9 bases, there was a span of 12 bases. The germline V gene has CDR1 SGHDN and CDR2 FVKESK.

This chain joins TRBV6-1 and TRBJ2-7, with TRBD1 as a possible D gene (5 bases). Looked up from germline, CDR1 is MNHNS and CDR2 is SASEGT. With 5 bases removed from V and 6 bases from J, the gap between germline ends came to 11 bases. This CDR3 is 12 amino acids long. CDR3 sequence: CASSLTGLEQYF. CDR3 nucleotides: TGTGCCAGCAGTCTCACAGGCCTCGAGCAGTACTTC.

The rearrangement uses TRBV21-1 and TRBJ1-4; the table assigns TRBD1, which was not confirmed against the DNA. TRBV21-1 represents a pseudogene. The CDR3 sequence is 14 residues long. The CDR3, as DNA: TGTGCCAGGGACAGGGGGCCTACTAATGAAAAACTGTTTTTT. Translated: CARDRGPTNEKLFF.

The V and J genes are TRBV7-9 and TRBJ2-3; 7 nucleotides align to TRBD2. This CDR3 region has 17 residues. V trimming: 5 bases; J trimming: 1 base; junction bases outside the gene matches: 12. Germline V CDR1 and CDR2: SEHNR, FQNEAQ (reference sequence). The CDR3 bases are TGTGCCAGCAGCCCGGGGGGTGGGGGAGCTGGCACAGATACGCAGTATTTT. Residues: CASSPGGGGAGTDTQYF.

The V call is TRBV6-4, the J call TRBJ2-2; tentatively, D is TRBD2 (5 bases). CDR1 is MRHNA, CDR2 SNTAGT, per germline. This CDR3 is built from 15 residues. V was cut by 3 bases and J by 4 bases, with 12 bases left in between. The CDR3 sequence: CASSERVDSTGELFF. The CDR3 bases are TGTGCCAGCAGTGAGCGGGTTGATAGCACCGGGGAGCTGTTTTTT.

The table lists this clone with a few counts. This chain links TRBV28 with TRBJ2-1, with D unclear. Trimming removed 7 bases at V and 3 bases at J, with 16 bases between. In germline, CDR1 is MDHEN, CDR2 SYDVKM. The CDR3 spans 15 residues. CDR3 nucleotide sequence: TGTGCCAGCATCTATTCGGACGCAAACTACAATGAGCAGTTCTTC. Translating gives CASIYSDANYNEQFF.

In DNA, the CDR3 is TGTGCCACCAGCACCCCTTGGGGGGAGCAGTACTTC. Amino acids: CATSTPWGEQYF. V and J are TRBV15 and TRBJ2-7, with D possibly being TRBD1 or TRBD2 (5 bases each). The CDR3 extends over 12 amino acids. V was cut by 4 bases and J by 7 bases, with 11 bases left in between. The germline V gene encodes CDR1 LNHNV and CDR2 YYDKDF (reference sequence).

CDR3 in DNA: TGTGCCAGCTCACCCCGGGACCTATTAGGAAACACTGAAGCTTTCTTT. Translating it yields CASSPRDLLGNTEAFF. This chain connects TRBV18 to TRBJ1-1; D may be TRBD1 (5 bases). Germline assignment: CDR1 KGHSH and CDR2 LQKENI. This CDR3 spans 16 amino acids. V was pared by 3 bases and J by 2 bases, with 16 bases between.

CDR3 loop: CASSPTGEHGYTF. The CDR3 region has the DNA TGTGCCAGCAGCCCTACAGGGGAACATGGCTACACCTTC. The chain carries TRBV7-6 and TRBJ1-2; TRBD1 agrees at 7 bases. The V segment lost 5 bases and the J segment 6 bases; nucleotides outside the gene matches: 6. The CDR3 loop spans 13 amino acids. The germline gives CDR1 SGHVS, CDR2 FNYEAQ.

A note on this clone: A junction end diverges from the germline sequence, so it may reflect a read error. The chain is built from TRBV7-6 and TRBJ2-5; unclear D gene. The end of the DNA aligns better with TRBJ2-7, so the J call may be wrong. The CDR3 has 14 amino acids. Germline CDR1 is SGHVS and CDR2 is FNYEAQ. The CDR3 region has the DNA TGTGCCAGCAGCTTAGCGCCGGGCTCCGACGAGCAGTACTTC. Translation gives CASSLAPGSDEQYF.

This chain joins TRBV28 and TRBJ2-7; no definite D call. V gave up 3 bases and J gave up 2 bases, with 11 bases separating them. CDR1 is MDHEN, CDR2 SYDVKM, per germline. The CDR3 length is 14 residues. DNA of the CDR3: TGTGCCAGCAGTTTCGCACAATCTCCCTACGAGCAGTACTTC. This sequence encodes CASSFAQSPYEQYF.

The rearrangement joins TRBV2 to TRBJ2-7; 8 nucleotides agree with TRBD1. CDR3 size: 13 residues. Germline CDR1 and CDR2: SNHLY and FYNNEI. The V and J ends lost 7 bases and 7 bases, in that order; junction bases with no gene match: 9. CDR3 coding DNA: TGTGCCAGCATAAGGACAGGGACGCGTGAGCAGTACTTC. It translates to CASIRTGTREQYF. The complete variable domain, with remaining parts taken from reference TRBV2 and TRBJ2-7, reads EPEVTQTPSHQVTQMGQEVILRCVPISNHLYFYWYRQILGQKVEFLVSFYNNEISEKSEIFDDQFSVERPDGSNFTLKIRSTKLEDSAMYFCASIRTGTREQYFGPGTRLTVT.

The genes are TRBV5-4 and TRBJ1-2, with 7 positions matching TRBD1. V dropped 4 bases and J dropped 7; count of bases not matched to a gene: 13. The CDR3 runs to 15 residues. The germline V gene has CDR1 SGHNT and CDR2 YYREEE (reference sequence). DNA for the CDR3: TGTGCCAGCAGCCTAGGGGACAGCGGGAGGGGTGGCTACACCTTC. Its protein is CASSLGDSGRGGYTF.

The chain is built from TRBV6-5 and TRBJ2-7, with D tentatively TRBD1 or TRBD2 (5 bases each). CDR3 size: 16 residues. Between the trimmed V and J ends, which lost 4 bases and 0 bases, there was a span of 16 bases. CDR1 and CDR2 (germline): MNHEY, SVGAGI. DNA of the CDR3: TGTGCCAGCAGTTTATCGGTTGGGACGTACTCCTACGAGCAGTACTTC. Residues: CASSLSVGTYSYEQYF.

The rearrangement joins TRBV5-6 to TRBJ1-6, with D unclear. V shed 4 bases and J shed 7 bases, with 15 bases lying between them. The CDR3 sequence is 15 residues long. Looked up from germline, CDR1 is SGHDT and CDR2 is YYEEEE. This CDR3 reads CASSPSGLGNSPLHF. CDR3 coding DNA: TGTGCCAGCAGCCCTTCCGGACTGGGAAATTCACCCCTCCACTTT. The variable domain in full, completed from reference TRBV5-6 and TRBJ1-6, reads DAGVTQSPTHLIKTRGQQVTLRCSPKSGHDTVSWYQQALGQGPQFIFQYYEEEERQRGNFPDRFSGHQFPNYSSELNVNALLLGDSALYLCASSPSGLGNSPLHFGNGTRLTVT.

V gene TRBV2 combines with J gene TRBJ2-1, with D perhaps matching TRBD1 (6 bases). CDR1 and CDR2 (germline): SNHLY, FYNNEI. Trimming took 2 bases from V and 6 from J, leaving 14 bases between them. The length of the CDR3 is 15 residues. The CDR3, as DNA: TGTGCCAGCAGTGAAAATGGGGGCTTTACCAATGAGCAGTTCTTC. It specifies CASSENGGFTNEQFF.

The chain links TRBV7-9 to TRBJ2-3; 8 bases are shared with TRBD1. The CDR3 has 15 amino acids. Germline V gene data show CDR1 as SEHNR and CDR2 as FQNEAQ (reference sequence). V lost 5 bases and J lost 2; bases outside the gene matches: 6. CDR3 protein: CASSPGQGNTDTQYF. The CDR3 bases are TGTGCCAGCAGCCCAGGACAGGGCAACACAGATACGCAGTATTTT.